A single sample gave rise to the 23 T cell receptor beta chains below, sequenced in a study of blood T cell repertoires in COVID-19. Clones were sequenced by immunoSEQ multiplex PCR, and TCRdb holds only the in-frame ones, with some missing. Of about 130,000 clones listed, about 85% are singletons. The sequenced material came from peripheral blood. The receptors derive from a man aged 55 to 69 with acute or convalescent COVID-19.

CDR3 nucleotide sequence: TGTGCCAGCTCACCTGACAGAACGAACACTGAAGCTTTCTTT. Translated: CASSPDRTNTEAFF. This chain links TRBV18 with TRBJ1-1; possible D gene TRBD1, 5 bases. This CDR3 is built from 14 residues. V was pared by 3 bases and J by 1 base, with 9 bases between. CDR1 and CDR2 from the germline V gene are KGHSH and LQKENI.

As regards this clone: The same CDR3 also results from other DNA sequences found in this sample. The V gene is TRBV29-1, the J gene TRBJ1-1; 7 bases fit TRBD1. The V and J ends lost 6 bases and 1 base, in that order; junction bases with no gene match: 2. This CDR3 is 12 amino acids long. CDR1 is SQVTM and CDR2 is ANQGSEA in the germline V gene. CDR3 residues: CSVRQGNTEAFF. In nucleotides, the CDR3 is TGCAGCGTCAGACAGGGGAACACTGAAGCTTTCTTT.

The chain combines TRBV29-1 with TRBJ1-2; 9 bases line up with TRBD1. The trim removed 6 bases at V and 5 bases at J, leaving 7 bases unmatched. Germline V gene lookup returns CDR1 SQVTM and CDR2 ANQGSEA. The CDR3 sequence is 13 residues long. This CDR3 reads CSVKTGGRYGYTF. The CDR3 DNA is TGCAGCGTAAAGACAGGGGGTCGGTATGGCTACACCTTC.

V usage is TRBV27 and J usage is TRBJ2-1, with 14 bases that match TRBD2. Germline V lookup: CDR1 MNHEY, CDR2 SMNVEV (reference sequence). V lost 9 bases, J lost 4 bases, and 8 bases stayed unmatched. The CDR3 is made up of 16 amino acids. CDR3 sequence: CARRGTSGSTYNEQFF. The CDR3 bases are TGTGCCAGACGGGGGACTAGCGGGAGTACGTACAATGAGCAGTTCTTC.

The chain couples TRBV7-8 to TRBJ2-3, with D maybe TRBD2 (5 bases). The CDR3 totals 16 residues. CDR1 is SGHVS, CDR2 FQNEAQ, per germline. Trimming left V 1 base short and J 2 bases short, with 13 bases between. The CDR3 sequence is CASSLGRAGLTDTQYF. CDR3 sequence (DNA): TGTGCCAGCAGCTTAGGTCGGGCAGGACTCACAGATACGCAGTATTTT. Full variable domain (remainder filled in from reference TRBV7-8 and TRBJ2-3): GAGVSQSPRYKVAKRGQDVALRCDPISGHVSLFWYQQALGQGPEFLTYFQNEAQLDKSGLPSDRFFAERPEGSVSTLKIQRTQQEDSAVYLCASSLGRAGLTDTQYFGPGTRLTVL.

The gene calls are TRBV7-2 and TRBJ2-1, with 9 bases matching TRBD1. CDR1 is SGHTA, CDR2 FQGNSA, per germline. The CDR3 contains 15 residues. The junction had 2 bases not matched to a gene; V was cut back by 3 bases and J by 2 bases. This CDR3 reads CASSLDRGPYNEQFF. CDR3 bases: TGTGCCAGCAGCTTGGACAGGGGCCCCTACAATGAGCAGTTCTTC.

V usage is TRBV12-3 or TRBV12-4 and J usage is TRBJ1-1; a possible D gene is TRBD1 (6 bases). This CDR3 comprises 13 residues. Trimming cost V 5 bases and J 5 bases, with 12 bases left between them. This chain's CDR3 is CASSRGARTEAFF. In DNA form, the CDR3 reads TGTGCCAGCAGTCGGGGGGCAAGGACTGAAGCTTTCTTT.

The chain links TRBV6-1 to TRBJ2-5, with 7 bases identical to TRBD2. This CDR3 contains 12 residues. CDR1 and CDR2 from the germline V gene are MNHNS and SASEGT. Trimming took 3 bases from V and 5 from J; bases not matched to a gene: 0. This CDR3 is CASSEGGETQYF. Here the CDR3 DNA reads TGTGCCAGCAGTGAGGGGGGGGAGACCCAGTACTTC.

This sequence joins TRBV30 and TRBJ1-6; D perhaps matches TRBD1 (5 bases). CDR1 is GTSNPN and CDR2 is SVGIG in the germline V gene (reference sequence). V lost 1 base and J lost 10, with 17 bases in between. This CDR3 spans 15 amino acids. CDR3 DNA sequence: TGTGCCTGGAGTGGCATCGGGGCAAGCGGGTCACCCCTCCACTTT. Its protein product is CAWSGIGASGSPLHF.

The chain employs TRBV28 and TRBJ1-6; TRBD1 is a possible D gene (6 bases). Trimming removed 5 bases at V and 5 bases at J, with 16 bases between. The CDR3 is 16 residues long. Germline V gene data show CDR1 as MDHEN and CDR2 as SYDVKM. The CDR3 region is CASSPPGRGNNSPLHF. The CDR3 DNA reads TGTGCCAGCAGTCCTCCGGGCAGGGGTAATAATTCACCCCTCCACTTT.

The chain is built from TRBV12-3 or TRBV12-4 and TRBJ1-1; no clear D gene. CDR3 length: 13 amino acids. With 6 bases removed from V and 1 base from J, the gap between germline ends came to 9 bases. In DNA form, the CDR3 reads TGTGCCAGCAGGAGTAGAAAGAACACTGAAGCTTTCTTT. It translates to CASRSRKNTEAFF.

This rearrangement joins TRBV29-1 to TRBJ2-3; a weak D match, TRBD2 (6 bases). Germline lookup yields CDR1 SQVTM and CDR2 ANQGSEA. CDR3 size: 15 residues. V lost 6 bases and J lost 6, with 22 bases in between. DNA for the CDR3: TGCAGCGTACTGGGGAGTAGCGGACTCCCGGATACGCAGTATTTT. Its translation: CSVLGSSGLPDTQYF.

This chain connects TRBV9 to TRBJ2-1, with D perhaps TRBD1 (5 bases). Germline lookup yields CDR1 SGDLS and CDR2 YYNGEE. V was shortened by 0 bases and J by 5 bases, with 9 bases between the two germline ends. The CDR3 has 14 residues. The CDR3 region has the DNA TGTGCCAGCAGCGTAGAAGGGGCCAACAATGAGCAGTTCTTC. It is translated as CASSVEGANNEQFF.

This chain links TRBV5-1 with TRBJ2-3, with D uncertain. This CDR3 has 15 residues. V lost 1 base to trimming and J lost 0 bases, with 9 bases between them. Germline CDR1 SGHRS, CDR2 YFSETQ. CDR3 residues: CASSLSLSSTDTQYF. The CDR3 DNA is TGCGCCAGCAGCTTGAGCCTCTCTAGCACAGATACGCAGTATTTT.

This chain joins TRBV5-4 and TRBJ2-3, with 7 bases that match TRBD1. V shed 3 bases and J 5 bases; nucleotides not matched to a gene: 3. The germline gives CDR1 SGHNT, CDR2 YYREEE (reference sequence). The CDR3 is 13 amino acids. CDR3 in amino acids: CASSWDRQDTQYF. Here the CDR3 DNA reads TGTGCCAGCAGCTGGGACAGACAAGATACGCAGTATTTT.

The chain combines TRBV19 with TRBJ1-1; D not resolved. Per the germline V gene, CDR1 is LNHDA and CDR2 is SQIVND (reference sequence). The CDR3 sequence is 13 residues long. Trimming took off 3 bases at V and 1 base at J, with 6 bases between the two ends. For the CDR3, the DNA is TGTGCCAGTAGTATGGCGGCGAACACTGAAGCTTTCTTT. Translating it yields CASSMAANTEAFF.

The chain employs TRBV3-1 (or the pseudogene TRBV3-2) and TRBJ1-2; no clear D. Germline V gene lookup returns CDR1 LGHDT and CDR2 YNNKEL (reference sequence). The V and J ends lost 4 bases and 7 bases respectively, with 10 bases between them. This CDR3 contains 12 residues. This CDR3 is CASSPGGRGYTF. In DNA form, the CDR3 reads TGTGCCAGCAGCCCGGGAGGACGTGGCTACACCTTC.

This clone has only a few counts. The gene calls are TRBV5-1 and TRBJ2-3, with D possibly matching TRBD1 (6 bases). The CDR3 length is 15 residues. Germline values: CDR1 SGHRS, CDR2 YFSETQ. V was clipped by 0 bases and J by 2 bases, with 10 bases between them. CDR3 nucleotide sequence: TGCGCCAGCAGCTTGGGGGGACAAGACACAGATACGCAGTATTTT. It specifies CASSLGGQDTDTQYF.

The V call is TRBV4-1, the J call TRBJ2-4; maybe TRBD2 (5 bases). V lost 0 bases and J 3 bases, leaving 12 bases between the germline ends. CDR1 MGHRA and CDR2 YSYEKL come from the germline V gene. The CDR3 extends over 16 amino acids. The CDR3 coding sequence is TGCGCCAGCAGCCAAGACTACGACTATGGCAAAAACATTCAGTACTTC. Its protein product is CASSQDYDYGKNIQYF.

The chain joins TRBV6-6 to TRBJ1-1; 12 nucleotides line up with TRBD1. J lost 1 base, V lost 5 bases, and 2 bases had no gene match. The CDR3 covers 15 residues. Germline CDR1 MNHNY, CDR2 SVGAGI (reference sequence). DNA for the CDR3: TGTGCCAGCAGTGTGGGACAGGGGGCGAACACTGAAGCTTTCTTT. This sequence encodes CASSVGQGANTEAFF.

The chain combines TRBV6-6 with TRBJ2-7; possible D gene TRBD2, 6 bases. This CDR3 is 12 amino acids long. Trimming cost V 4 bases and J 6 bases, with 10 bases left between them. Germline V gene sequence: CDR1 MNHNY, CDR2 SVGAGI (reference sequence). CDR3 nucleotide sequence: TGTGCCAGCAGTTCGACTAGTGTCGAGCAGTACTTC. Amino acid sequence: CASSSTSVEQYF.

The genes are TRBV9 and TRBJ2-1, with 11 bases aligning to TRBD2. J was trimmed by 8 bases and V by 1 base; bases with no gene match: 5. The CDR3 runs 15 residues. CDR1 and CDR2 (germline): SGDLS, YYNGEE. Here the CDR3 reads CASSVTSGSWDEQFF. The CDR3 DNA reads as TGTGCCAGCAGCGTAACTAGCGGGAGTTGGGATGAGCAGTTCTTC.

CDR3 protein: CATATVLNYGYTF. The CDR3 coding sequence is TGTGCCACCGCGACAGTCCTTAACTATGGCTACACCTTC. The chain couples TRBV6-5 to TRBJ1-2, with D perhaps TRBD1 (5 bases). V dropped 10 bases and J dropped 1 base, with 13 bases sitting between them. Germline V gene sequence: CDR1 MNHEY, CDR2 SVGAGI. This CDR3 comprises 13 residues.